This T cell receptor beta chain was captured in a study of molecular identifiers for immune sequencing clone quantification (dated by TCRdb to between 2018 and 2020). About the full investigation: For a replicate experiment, RNA from around 18,000 or 91,000 naive CD8 T cells was divided into five aliquots, and four of the five aliquots were sequenced. The study was a methods study using CD8 T cells to benchmark molecular-identifier clustering-based TCR repertoire sequencing (MIDCIRS) and TCR RNA copy counting.

The library relied on PCR. TCRdb lists the instrument as Illumina HiSeq 4000. Bulk TCR libraries were prepared as previously described, using TCR primers listed in Table S5. The Qiagen AllPrep DNA/RNA kit was used to purify total RNA. Reads from multiple sequencing runs of the same library were pooled before analysis. In the original analysis: Reads were retained only if the reads had an exact TCR constant sequence, and the retained reads were trimmed to 150 nt and grouped according to their 12-nt molecular barcodes. Reads in each barcode group were sub-clustered using a 15% Levenshtein threshold, and a quality-weighted consensus sequence was built for each RNA molecule. Non-functional sequences were excluded, and lower-count sequences lying one edit away from another sequence were also excluded. Based on a fit of two negative binomial distributions, barcode sub-clusters having less than 20% of the maximum read count were discarded. TCRdb trimmed the raw reads at Q25, called clones with MiXCR and kept productive beta chains. Merged by CDR3 protein, the rows form single entries marked with the most common genes and DNA. The authors' filters were not applied to this entry. Counted in this sample were fewer than 350,000 distinct CDR3 sequences; about 22% of them appeared once. 0.81% of the sample rests with the top ten.

In its sample, this clonotype was seen many times. The antigen this receptor binds is unknown. No base quality values were provided; no much bigger clone lies one nucleotide off. Naive CD8 T cell libraries were made from around 18,000 to 910,000 sorted cells using 10%, 30% or 50% of purified RNA. Naive CD8 T cells were FACS-sorted as CD8+CD4-CCR7+CD45RA+ on a BD FACSAria II into RLT Plus buffer. To test detection sensitivity, Jurkat RNA equal to 9 to 10 TCR copies was added to samples of about 18,000-1,100,000 naive CD8 T cells. CD8 T cells were enriched with RosetteSep CD8+ T Cell Enrichment Cocktail and Ficoll-Paque, followed by ACK red cell lysis. What the work shows at the level of the full study, not this receptor alone: When barcode sub-clustering was omitted, TCR diversity was inflated by chimeric consensus sequences, with chimeras reaching as high as 47%. Naive libraries contained spiked-in Jurkat TCR RNA (approximately nine copies' worth), which is not part of the donor repertoire. About 2.9 recovered TCR RNA copies per cell were obtained by modeling, versus approximately 10 by digital PCR, implying a capture efficiency of about 30%. In CMV-specific effector cells, clones with more than 20 RNA copies contained over 99% of molecules, whereas in naive cells such clones contained under 1% of molecules. Identical TCR molecules sharing a barcode could cause highly expanded clone sizes to be underestimated. A single cell's worth of spiked-in Jurkat TCR RNA was reported detectable even among around 970,000 naive CD8 T cells.

The CDR1 and CDR2 encoded by the germline V gene (reference sequence) are MNHEY and SMNVEV. From the cysteine up to the phenylalanine, the CDR3 has a length of 16 residues. CDR3 DNA only is kept here, 48 bases in frame from base 1. Cut back by 6 bases and 2 bases, the V and J ends lie 20 bases apart. The chain uses TRBV27 and TRBJ2-7; no D gene call is confident. The sample consisted of naive CD8+ T cells from blood, with Jurkat cell RNA spiked in. The cell subset or site label here, explained by the study, means: FACS-sorted CD8+CD4-CCR7+CD45RA+ naive T cells. The receptor was isolated from a human donor in good health. Some libraries in this study had Jurkat cell RNA spiked in. The sequence in DNA is TGTGCCAGCAGCCAATCGGCGGCCTACCGGACCTACGAGCAGTACTTC. It translates as CASSQSAAYRTYEQYF.